A single sample gave rise to the 18 T cell receptor beta chains below, sequenced in a study of follicular helper T cells after annual influenza vaccination. Described time point: 2013-2014 season, 7 days after vaccination. Repertoires were generated with immunoSEQ multiplex PCR, while TCRdb's copy carries only in-frame clones and drops some. Here the sample spans around 9,000 clones, about 86% being singletons. The specimen comprised CXCR5- memory CD4+ T cells sorted from blood, sampled 7 days after influenza vaccination. Source of these receptors: an adult who received the influenza vaccine.

This chain uses TRBV7-9 with TRBJ2-1, with no clear D. V lost 5 bases to trimming and J lost 1 base, with 12 bases between them. Germline V gives CDR1 SEHNR, CDR2 FQNEAQ (reference sequence). The CDR3 is 15 residues long. The CDR3 protein is CASSLIRWSYNEQFF. The CDR3 region has the DNA TGTGCCAGCAGCCTGATTAGGTGGTCCTACAATGAGCAGTTCTTC.

The chain has TRBV2 and TRBJ1-5; no definite D call. V was clipped by 3 bases and J by 6 bases, with 9 bases between them. The CDR3 sequence is 13 residues long. Per the germline V gene, CDR1 is SNHLY and CDR2 is FYNNEI. Here the CDR3 DNA reads TGTGCCAGCAGTGAGGACCCCTTTCAGCCCCAGCATTTT. Its protein product is CASSEDPFQPQHF.

The chain links TRBV19 to TRBJ2-2; no reliable D call. There are 13 residues in the CDR3. V gave up 5 bases and J gave up 5 bases, with 9 bases separating them. Germline V lookup: CDR1 LNHDA, CDR2 SQIVND (reference sequence). CDR3 sequence reads: CASSADWTGELFF. The DNA for the CDR3 is TGTGCCAGTAGTGCGGATTGGACCGGGGAGCTGTTTTTT.

V is TRBV11-2 and J is TRBJ1-1; D possibly corresponds to TRBD1 (5 bases). Germline V gene lookup returns CDR1 SGHAT and CDR2 FQNNGV. V was shortened by 1 base and J by 8 bases, with 14 bases between the two germline ends. This CDR3 region has 14 residues. The CDR3 loop is CASSLGSGQGEAFF. The CDR3 DNA is TGTGCCAGCAGCTTAGGGTCTGGGCAGGGCGAAGCTTTCTTT.

The chain employs TRBV27 and TRBJ2-5; 8 positions match TRBD2. From germline, CDR1 is MNHEY and CDR2 SMNVEV (reference sequence). After removal of 8 bases from V and 5 bases from J, the junction contained 7 bases not matched to a gene. The CDR3 runs to 13 residues. DNA of the CDR3: TGTGCCAGCCTCCGAGCGGGAGAGGAGACCCAGTACTTC. Translation gives CASLRAGEETQYF.

This chain uses TRBV5-1 with TRBJ2-3; unclear D gene. The CDR3 consists of 14 residues. The ends were cut back, 1 base at V and 5 bases at J, with 11 bases in the middle. Germline values: CDR1 SGHRS, CDR2 YFSETQ. CDR3 nucleotide sequence: TGCGCCAGCAGCTTGAGAGTACGGAGAGATACGCAGTATTTT. Translated: CASSLRVRRDTQYF.

This chain connects TRBV30 to TRBJ2-2; D gene unclear. Germline V gene lookup returns CDR1 GTSNPN and CDR2 SVGIG (reference sequence). The ends were cut back, 1 base at V and 6 bases at J, with 9 bases in the middle. The CDR3 is 13 residues long. CDR3 residues: CAWSASNPGELFF. CDR3 bases: TGTGCCTGGAGTGCCTCTAACCCCGGGGAGCTGTTTTTT.

This clone showed up just once. The chain is built from TRBV7-2 and TRBJ1-4; possible D gene TRBD1, 6 bases. Looked up from germline, CDR1 is SGHTA and CDR2 is FQGNSA. V dropped 5 bases and J dropped 3 bases, with 13 bases sitting between them. This CDR3 comprises 15 residues. CDR3 protein: CASSQSRGANEKLFF. The CDR3 DNA is TGTGCCAGCAGCCAGAGCAGGGGTGCTAATGAAAAACTGTTTTTT.

The gene calls are TRBV27 and TRBJ1-4, with 7 bases lining up with TRBD1. This CDR3 region has 14 residues. The germline V gene encodes CDR1 MNHEY and CDR2 SMNVEV (reference sequence). The ends lost 5 bases at V and 7 bases at J; junction bases unmatched: 7. CDR3 in DNA: TGTGCCAGCAGTGGAACAGGGGTAGTTGAAAAACTGTTTTTT. Translated, it gives CASSGTGVVEKLFF.

CDR3 in DNA: TGTGCCAGCAGTTACTCGGGGGTGGGTTACGAGCAGTACTTC. Translating it yields CASSYSGVGYEQYF. The chain links TRBV6-5 to TRBJ2-7; tentatively, D is TRBD1 or TRBD2 (5 bases each). Germline values: CDR1 MNHEY, CDR2 SVGAGI. This CDR3 region has 14 residues. V shed 0 bases and J shed 4 bases, with 10 bases lying between them.

The chain combines TRBV5-1 with TRBJ1-1; no firm D call. The CDR3 totals 13 residues. Germline values: CDR1 SGHRS, CDR2 YFSETQ. The V and J ends lost 2 bases and 1 base respectively, with 6 bases between them. The chain's CDR3 is CASSFGRNTEAFF. Here the CDR3 DNA reads TGCGCCAGCAGCTTTGGTAGGAACACTGAAGCTTTCTTT.

The chain couples TRBV7-2 to TRBJ1-2; TRBD1 might be the D (6 bases). The CDR3 has 13 amino acids. V gave up 4 bases and J gave up 10 bases, with 16 bases separating them. Germline loops: CDR1 SGHTA, CDR2 FQGNSA. The CDR3 sequence: CASSSTTGYDYTF. For the CDR3, the DNA is TGTGCCAGCAGCTCGACGACAGGATACGACTACACCTTC. Together with reference TRBV7-2 and TRBJ1-2, the CDR3 gives the full variable domain: GAGVSQSPSNKVTEKGKDVELRCDPISGHTALYWYRQSLGQGLEFLIYFQGNSAPDKSGLPSDRFSAERTGGSVSTLTIQRTQQEDSAVYLCASSSTTGYDYTFGSGTRLTVV.

J is TRBJ1-2 and V is TRBV28, with a possible D match to TRBD1 (5 bases). The CDR3 runs 16 residues. Germline V CDR1 and CDR2: MDHEN, SYDVKM. The V gene lost 2 bases and the J gene lost 0 bases, with 13 bases spanning the gap. CDR3 DNA: TGTGCCAGCAGTTTAGTCTCAGGGACTACTAACTATGGCTACACCTTC. It codes for CASSLVSGTTNYGYTF.

This clone was seen only once. The chain recombines TRBV4-3 with TRBJ2-1; maybe TRBD2 (6 bases). V lost 3 bases to trimming and J lost 3 bases, with 6 bases between them. CDR3 size: 13 residues. Germline CDR1 reads LGHNA; CDR2 reads YSLEER. The CDR3 reads CASSQDYYNEQFF. The CDR3 DNA follows: TGCGCCAGCAGCCAGGACTACTACAATGAGCAGTTCTTC.

The chain joins TRBV7-8 to TRBJ2-7; 7 bases are a match to TRBD2. There are 15 residues in the CDR3. Germline loops: CDR1 SGHVS, CDR2 FQNEAQ. V dropped 5 bases and J dropped 5; count of bases not matched to a gene: 12. DNA for the CDR3: TGTGCCAGCAGCCTGGCAAGCGGGACCAACCACGAGCAGTACTTC. Translation: CASSLASGTNHEQYF.

V usage is TRBV7-2 and J usage is TRBJ2-3, with D perhaps TRBD1 or TRBD2 (6 bases each). Germline lookup yields CDR1 SGHTA and CDR2 FQGNSA. This CDR3 comprises 17 residues. The V end lost 1 base, the J end lost 9 bases, and 23 bases lay between the germline ends. CDR3 loop: CASSLVSIEGVSGTQYF. For the CDR3, the DNA is TGTGCCAGCAGCTTAGTTTCGATAGAGGGGGTCAGCGGGACGCAGTATTTT.

The chain combines TRBV27 with TRBJ2-3; D ambiguous. V was clipped by 5 bases and J by 4 bases, with 13 bases between them. Germline lookup yields CDR1 MNHEY and CDR2 SMNVEV (reference sequence). This CDR3 has 14 amino acids. The CDR3 nucleotides are TGTGCCAGCAGTCCGGACCGAATGCCAGATACGCAGTATTTT. It codes for CASSPDRMPDTQYF.

The chain is built from TRBV6-5 and TRBJ2-7, with D possibly being TRBD1 or TRBD2 (5 bases each). Germline V gene sequence: CDR1 MNHEY, CDR2 SVGAGI. Trimming left V 0 bases short and J 6 bases short, with 12 bases between. The length of the CDR3 is 14 residues. The CDR3 protein is CASSYSRGTGEQYF. CDR3 DNA: TGTGCCAGCAGTTACTCGAGAGGGACCGGCGAGCAGTACTTC.